These T cell receptor beta chains were read from a single sample in a study of cytomegalovirus exposure and HLA in healthy donors. This table comes from immunoSEQ multiplex PCR, and its TCRdb copy is limited to in-frame clones, with some not included. Of 55,000 to 70,000 clones detected, 70% to 80% appear once; the ten largest clones hold around 7.4%. The material sequenced was PBMCs. These receptors all stem from a man aged 18 to 29 in good health and CMV-seropositive. The CDR3 runs from the conserved cysteine through the conserved F or W. D genes are given only for firm matches. Only some rows state a clone size, as once, few, many or a class for expanded clones.

cdr3_aa cdr3_nt d_call j_call v_call clone_size
CASSFRRDGLRFF TGTGCCAGCAGTTTTCGGAGGGACGGGTTGAGGTTCTTC . TRBJ2-1 TRBV6-4 .
CAWSEAAGPSYNEQFF TGTGCCTGGAGTGAAGCGGCGGGACCCTCCTACAATGAGCAGTTCTTC . TRBJ2-1 TRBV30 .
CASSWRGWETEAFF TGTGCCAGCAGTTGGAGGGGATGGGAAACTGAAGCTTTCTTT . TRBJ1-1 TRBV6-1 .
CASSISGNTEAFF TGTGCCAGTAGTATTTCCGGGAACACTGAAGCTTTCTTT . TRBJ1-1 TRBV19 .
CAWSVLGYEQFF TGTGCCTGGAGTGTACTGGGCTATGAGCAGTTCTTC . TRBJ2-1 TRBV30 .
CAISPGQREQYF TGTGCCATCAGCCCGGGACAGCGCGAGCAGTACTTC TRBD1 TRBJ2-7 TRBV10-3 .
CASNSIFSATVF TGTGCCAGCAACTCTATCTTTAGCGCGACCGTATTC . TRBJ1-2 TRBV7-2 .
CASSPTSGASDTQYF TGTGCCAGCTCACCGACTAGCGGGGCGTCAGATACGCAGTATTTT TRBD2 TRBJ2-3 TRBV18 .
CASSRDRTTNTGELFF TGCGCCAGCAGCCGGGACAGGACTACGAACACCGGGGAGCTGTTTTTT TRBD1 TRBJ2-2 TRBV5-1 .
CAWNLWGGGGSFGYTF TGTGCCTGGAACCTATGGGGGGGAGGGGGGAGCTTTGGTTACACCTTC . TRBJ1-2 TRBV30 .
CASTGGGSPNEQFF TGTGCCAGCACTGGCGGGGGGTCTCCCAATGAGCAGTTCTTC TRBD2 TRBJ2-1 TRBV2 once
CASSLTANTEAFF TGTGCCAGCAGTTTGACAGCCAACACTGAAGCTTTCTTT . TRBJ1-1 TRBV27 .
CASSYGQTNTEAFF TGTGCCAGCAGTTACGGACAGACGAACACTGAAGCTTTCTTT . TRBJ1-1 TRBV28 .
CASSYSTGFDEQFF TGTGCCAGCAGTTACTCCACAGGGTTCGATGAGCAGTTCTTC . TRBJ2-1 TRBV6-5 .
CASSEPRMLAWEQYF TGTGCCAGCAGTGAACCGCGGATGTTAGCGTGGGAGCAGTACTTC . TRBJ2-7 TRBV6-1 .
CAISERQDINYGYTF TGTGCCATCAGTGAGCGACAGGACATCAACTATGGCTACACCTTC . TRBJ1-2 TRBV10-3 .
CASIGQGTLNYGYTF TGTGCCAGCATTGGGCAGGGGACATTGAACTATGGCTACACCTTC . TRBJ1-2 TRBV6-1 .
CAWRGQVNTEAFF TGTGCCTGGAGGGGACAGGTTAACACTGAAGCTTTCTTT TRBD1 TRBJ1-1 TRBV30 .
CASSPGHVGDTEAFF TGTGCCAGCTCACCCGGTCACGTAGGGGACACTGAAGCTTTCTTT . TRBJ1-1 TRBV18 .
CAISLLLGQGPTYEQYF TGTGCCATCTCACTTCTCCTGGGACAGGGGCCGACCTACGAGCAGTACTTC TRBD1 TRBJ2-7 TRBV28 .
CASTQGATNTEAFF TGCGCCAGCACCCAGGGGGCTACGAACACTGAAGCTTTCTTT TRBD1 TRBJ1-1 TRBV5-1 .
CAWSVRGSYNSPLHF TGTGCCTGGAGTGTTCGAGGATCCTATAATTCACCCCTCCACTTT . TRBJ1-6 TRBV30 .
CASSDPRDRNYEQYF TGTGCCAGCAGCGACCCCCGGGACAGGAACTACGAGCAGTACTTC . TRBJ2-7 TRBV21-1 .
CSVVAAGDATNEKLFF TGCAGCGTTGTAGCGGCGGGGGATGCAACTAATGAAAAACTGTTTTTT . TRBJ1-4 TRBV29-1 .
CASSQGGQSNEQYF TGTGCCAGCAGCCAGGGGGGACAGTCGAACGAGCAGTACTTC . TRBJ2-7 TRBV5-4 .
CASSPEGASSYNSPLHF TGCGCCAGCAGCCCCGAGGGGGCGAGCTCCTATAATTCACCCCTCCACTTT TRBD1 TRBJ1-6 TRBV5-1 once
CASSGRDSLVTEAFF TGTGCCAGCAGCGGCCGGGACAGTTTGGTCACTGAAGCTTTCTTT TRBD1 TRBJ1-1 TRBV9 once
CASSLYGRHNSPLHF TGTGCCAGCAGTCTTTACGGGAGACATAATTCACCCCTCCACTTT . TRBJ1-6 TRBV6-5 .
CASSLRQLYGYTF TGTGCCAGCAGCTTAAGACAGCTGTATGGCTACACCTTC . TRBJ1-2 TRBV11-2 .
CASGGSEINQPQHF TGTGCCAGTGGCGGGTCGGAAATCAATCAGCCCCAGCATTTT . TRBJ1-5 TRBV7-9 .
CASSLGMTSSSYEQYF TGTGCCAGCAGCTTGGGTATGACATCGAGCTCCTACGAGCAGTACTTC . TRBJ2-7 TRBV5-4 .
CASSVPRGNSPLHF TGTGCCAGCAGCGTTCCCAGGGGTAATTCACCCCTCCACTTT . TRBJ1-6 TRBV7-9 .
CASSPVGGANTEAFF TGTGCCAGCAGCCCAGTTGGGGGGGCGAACACTGAAGCTTTCTTT . TRBJ1-1 TRBV9 .
CASSYAGTSTDTQYF TGTGCCAGCAGTTACGCGGGGACTAGCACAGATACGCAGTATTTT . TRBJ2-3 TRBV9 .
CASTSIPGQGADTQYF TGCGCCAGCACTAGTATACCGGGACAGGGGGCAGATACGCAGTATTTT TRBD1 TRBJ2-3 TRBV10-2 .